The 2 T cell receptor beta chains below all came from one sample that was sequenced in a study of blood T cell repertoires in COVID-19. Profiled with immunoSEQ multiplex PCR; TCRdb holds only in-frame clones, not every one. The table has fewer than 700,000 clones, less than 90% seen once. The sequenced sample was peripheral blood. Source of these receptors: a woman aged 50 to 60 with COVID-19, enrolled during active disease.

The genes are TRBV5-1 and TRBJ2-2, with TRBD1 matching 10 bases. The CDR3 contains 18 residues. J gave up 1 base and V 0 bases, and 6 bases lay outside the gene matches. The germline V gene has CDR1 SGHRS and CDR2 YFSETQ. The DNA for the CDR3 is TGCGCCAGCAGCTTGGCCGACAGGGGGCGGGTGAACACCGGGGAGCTGTTTTTT. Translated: CASSLADRGRVNTGELFF.

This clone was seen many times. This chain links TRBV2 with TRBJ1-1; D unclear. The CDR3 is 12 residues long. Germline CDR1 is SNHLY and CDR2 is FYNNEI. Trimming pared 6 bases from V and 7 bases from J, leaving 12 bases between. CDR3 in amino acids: CASSPRGSEAFF. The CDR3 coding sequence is TGTGCCAGCAGCCCCCGCGGGAGTGAAGCTTTCTTT.